The next 32 T cell receptor beta chains were all read from a single sample in a study of shared T cell receptors in the human thymus. Measured with immunoSEQ multiplex PCR; TCRdb has only the in-frame clones, and not every one. This sample yields roughly 700,000 clones, of which approximately 87% are seen a single time; approximately 0.01% belongs to the top ten. These same records also appear under a second study, on human thymus T cells.

Specimen: thymocytes. The receptor source for this set is a boy in the first two years of life with a congenital heart defect.

The chain couples TRBV7-2 to TRBJ2-5; 8 bases match TRBD2. V shed 0 bases, J shed 0 bases, and the junction held 6 bases outside the gene matches. Germline V CDR1 and CDR2: SGHTA, FQGNSA. The CDR3 is 17 amino acids. CDR3 loop: CASSLALAGGNQETQYF. CDR3 bases: TGTGCCAGCAGCTTAGCGCTAGCGGGTGGGAACCAAGAGACCCAGTACTTC.

The chain is built from TRBV14 and TRBJ1-4; TRBD1 might be the D (5 bases). The length of the CDR3 is 13 residues. CDR1 and CDR2 (germline): SGHDN, FVKESK. V was cut by 0 bases and J by 10 bases, with 9 bases left in between. CDR3 coding DNA: TGTGCCAGCAGCCAAGATCGACAGAGAAAACTGTTTTTT. This gives the protein CASSQDRQRKLFF. The whole variable domain, remainder taken from reference TRBV14 and TRBJ1-4, is EAGVTQFPSHSVIEKGQTVTLRCDPISGHDNLYWYRRVMGKEIKFLLHFVKESKQDESGMPNNRFLAERTGGTYSTLKVQPAELEDSGVYFCASSQDRQRKLFFGSGTQLSVL.

J is TRBJ2-7 and V is TRBV7-2, with TRBD2 identical over 11 bases. The CDR3 consists of 18 residues. The germline V gene has CDR1 SGHTA and CDR2 FQGNSA. The trim removed 0 bases at V and 2 bases at J, leaving 9 bases unmatched. CDR3 in amino acids: CASSLATSGVPITYEQYF. CDR3 DNA sequence: TGTGCCAGCAGCTTAGCGACTAGCGGGGTACCTATCACCTACGAGCAGTACTTC.

The CDR3 DNA reads TGTGCCAGCAGAGCCCCTGACAGGGACCTTCCCTACGAGCAGTACTTC. Translating gives CASRAPDRDLPYEQYF. The chain is built from TRBV28 and TRBJ2-7; 7 bases map to TRBD1. CDR3 length: 16 residues. In germline, CDR1 is MDHEN, CDR2 SYDVKM. V shed 6 bases and J 2 bases; nucleotides not matched to a gene: 13.

The gene calls are TRBV11-3 and TRBJ1-1; a possible D gene is TRBD1 (6 bases). The CDR3 length is 14 residues. V lost 3 bases, J lost 4 bases, and 12 bases lay in between. The germline V gene has CDR1 SGHNT and CDR2 YENEEA. The CDR3 DNA follows: TGTGCCAGCAGCTTCCCACACAGGGCCACTGAAGCTTTCTTT. Its protein is CASSFPHRATEAFF.

The chain couples TRBV28 to TRBJ1-1; a weak D match, TRBD1 (6 bases). Germline loops: CDR1 MDHEN, CDR2 SYDVKM. V was pared by 4 bases and J by 4 bases, with 13 bases between. There are 14 residues in the CDR3. This CDR3 reads CASSSSYRVTEAFF. DNA of the CDR3: TGTGCCAGCAGTTCATCCTACAGGGTCACTGAAGCTTTCTTT.

V usage is TRBV10-2 and J usage is TRBJ1-2, with 8 bases aligning to TRBD1. V shed 2 bases and J 4 bases; nucleotides not matched to a gene: 3. CDR3 length: 14 residues. The V gene's germline CDR1 is WSHSY and CDR2 SAAADI. The CDR3 nucleotides are TGCGCCAGCAGTGAGGGACAGGGTGGCTATGGCTACACCTTC. Amino acid sequence: CASSEGQGGYGYTF.

The chain links TRBV4-3 to TRBJ2-7; a possible D gene is TRBD2 (5 bases). V was pared by 2 bases and J by 1 base, with 18 bases between. This CDR3 is 17 amino acids long. Looked up from germline, CDR1 is LGHNA and CDR2 is YSLEER. The CDR3 reads CASSQWPVEGGSYEQYF. In DNA, the CDR3 is TGCGCCAGCAGCCAATGGCCGGTCGAGGGCGGATCCTACGAGCAGTACTTC.

The gene calls are TRBV9 and TRBJ2-1; D is unclear. V lost 4 bases and J lost 0, with 17 bases in between. The V gene's germline CDR1 is SGDLS and CDR2 YYNGEE. This CDR3 spans 17 amino acids. The CDR3 is CASSLRGATSSYNEQFF. DNA for the CDR3: TGTGCCAGCAGCCTTCGAGGAGCCACAAGCTCCTACAATGAGCAGTTCTTC.

The gene calls are TRBV30 and TRBJ2-5; weak D call: TRBD1 (5 bases). The germline CDR1 and CDR2 sequences are GTSNPN and SVGIG (reference sequence). The germline V and J ends were trimmed by 4 bases and 5 bases, with 8 bases remaining between them. The CDR3 has 11 residues. The CDR3 is CAWTRAETQYF. CDR3 nucleotides: TGTGCCTGGACCAGGGCCGAGACCCAGTACTTC.

The chain combines TRBV5-6 with TRBJ2-3, with 10 bases lining up with TRBD2. The CDR3 is made up of 17 amino acids. J was trimmed by 1 base and V by 4 bases; bases with no gene match: 9. CDR1 SGHDT and CDR2 YYEEEE come from the germline V gene. This CDR3 is CASSPSPSGSGTDTQYF. The CDR3 DNA follows: TGTGCCAGCAGCCCCTCCCCTAGCGGGAGCGGCACAGATACGCAGTATTTT.

The rearrangement joins TRBV6-4 to TRBJ1-5; D perhaps matches TRBD1 (6 bases). V lost 6 bases and J 8 bases, leaving 14 bases between the germline ends. CDR1 and CDR2 from the germline V gene are MRHNA and SNTAGT. CDR3 length: 13 amino acids. CDR3 sequence: CASRARDNEPQHF. CDR3 coding DNA: TGTGCCAGCAGGGCCCGGGACAACGAGCCCCAGCATTTT.

The V and J genes are TRBV4-1 and TRBJ2-3, with D perhaps matching TRBD1 (6 bases). Trimming removed 3 bases at V and 0 bases at J, with 22 bases between. CDR3 size: 19 residues. CDR1 is MGHRA and CDR2 is YSYEKL in the germline V gene. The CDR3 region has the DNA TGCGCCAGCAGCCAGGACTTAACAGGGAGAACGCCAAGCACAGATACGCAGTATTTT. Its protein product is CASSQDLTGRTPSTDTQYF.

V and J are TRBV7-8 and TRBJ2-7; 7 bases align to TRBD2. The CDR3 is 15 residues long. V lost 2 bases to trimming and J lost 1 base; unmatched junction nucleotides: 5. Germline-derived CDR1 and CDR2 are SGHVS and FQNEAQ. The CDR3 DNA reads as TGTGCCAGCAGCTTACATCGGGAGGAATCCTACGAGCAGTACTTC. Encoded protein: CASSLHREESYEQYF.

The rearrangement links TRBV4-2 to TRBJ2-1; 7 bases map to TRBD2. V shed 4 bases, J shed 5 bases, and the junction held 11 bases outside the gene matches. The CDR3 spans 16 residues. Germline CDR1 is LGHNA and CDR2 is YNFKEQ. CDR3 residues: CASSPPGLLNHNEQFF. DNA for the CDR3: TGTGCCAGCAGCCCCCCGGGACTACTGAACCACAATGAGCAGTTCTTC.

The gene calls are TRBV27 and TRBJ1-2; TRBD1 matches 8 bases. CDR1 is MNHEY and CDR2 is SMNVEV in the germline V gene (reference sequence). Trimming took 6 bases from V and 3 from J; bases not matched to a gene: 9. There are 15 residues in the CDR3. Here the CDR3 reads CASRHGQGPDYGYTF. In nucleotides, the CDR3 is TGTGCCAGCAGACACGGACAGGGACCCGACTATGGCTACACCTTC.

This clone was seen once. V and J are TRBV6-5 and TRBJ1-1; D call uncertain. V was pared by 5 bases and J by 1 base, with 11 bases between. Germline CDR1 is MNHEY and CDR2 is SVGAGI. CDR3 length: 14 amino acids. The CDR3 here is CASSTSRGNTEAFF. The CDR3 nucleotides read TGTGCCAGCAGTACCTCCCGGGGGAACACTGAAGCTTTCTTT.

The chain has TRBV29-1 and TRBJ2-5, with 9 bases lining up with TRBD2. The germline V gene has CDR1 SQVTM and CDR2 ANQGSEA. The CDR3 loop spans 17 amino acids. The V gene end was trimmed by 0 bases and the J gene end by 3 bases; junction bases not matched to a gene: 11. The CDR3 here is CSVEEEKREAVEETQYF. CDR3 nucleotide sequence: TGCAGCGTTGAAGAGGAAAAGCGGGAGGCAGTGGAAGAGACCCAGTACTTC.

This clone came up once. The V call is TRBV5-1, the J call TRBJ2-7; 8 bases match TRBD1. Unmatched junction bases numbered 8, after V lost 0 bases and J lost 6 bases. From germline, CDR1 is SGHRS and CDR2 YFSETQ. CDR3 size: 15 residues. The CDR3 is CASSLGEDRAAEQYF. The CDR3 nucleotides are TGCGCCAGCAGCTTGGGGGAGGACAGGGCGGCCGAGCAGTACTTC. Full variable domain (outside the CDR3, taken from reference TRBV5-1 and TRBJ2-7): KAGVTQTPRYLIKTRGQQVTLSCSPISGHRSVSWYQQTPGQGLQFLFEYFSETQRNKGNFPGRFSGRQFSNSRSEMNVSTLELGDSALYLCASSLGEDRAAEQYFGPGTRLTVT.

The V and J genes are TRBV28 and TRBJ2-5; TRBD2 matches at 10 bases. V gave up 2 bases and J gave up 3 bases; unmatched junction bases: 6. Looked up from germline, CDR1 is MDHEN and CDR2 is SYDVKM. The CDR3 has 16 residues. In DNA form, the CDR3 reads TGTGCCAGCAGTTTACGGGGTAGCGGGAGGAAAGAGACCCAGTACTTC. Its translation: CASSLRGSGRKETQYF.

The chain uses TRBV5-6 and TRBJ2-1, with D possibly matching TRBD2 (6 bases). The CDR3 has 16 residues. CDR1 and CDR2 from the germline V gene are SGHDT and YYEEEE. Between the trimmed V and J ends, which lost 4 bases and 0 bases, there was a span of 14 bases. Here the CDR3 reads CASSPLRGSSYNEQFF. The CDR3, as DNA: TGTGCCAGCAGCCCCCTGCGGGGTTCCTCCTACAATGAGCAGTTCTTC.

The chain links TRBV4-3 to TRBJ1-4; D gene uncertain. CDR1 and CDR2 from the germline V gene are LGHNA and YSLEER. The V and J ends lost 0 bases and 0 bases respectively, with 8 bases between them. There are 16 residues in the CDR3. The CDR3 DNA reads TGCGCCAGCAGCCAAGATTTGGGAGCAACTAATGAAAAACTGTTTTTT. It specifies CASSQDLGATNEKLFF.

This chain uses TRBV15 with TRBJ2-7; 8 bases are shared with TRBD2. After removal of 3 bases from V and 2 bases from J, the junction contained 3 bases not matched to a gene. The CDR3 loop spans 14 amino acids. The germline V gene has CDR1 LNHNV and CDR2 YYDKDF (reference sequence). CDR3 DNA: TGTGCCACCAGCAGCCAGGGACTAGCCTACGAGCAGTACTTC. The encoded protein is CATSSQGLAYEQYF.

The CDR3 DNA follows: TGTGCCAGCAGCCAAGTTATAACAGGAGCGGGTTACGAGCAGTACTTC. This codes for CASSQVITGAGYEQYF. The chain links TRBV4-2 to TRBJ2-7; D perhaps matches TRBD2 (6 bases). CDR3 length equals 16 residues. Germline V lookup: CDR1 LGHNA, CDR2 YNFKEQ. The V end lost 1 base, the J end lost 4 bases, and 17 bases lay between the germline ends.

The rearrangement uses TRBV28 and TRBJ2-1, with D possibly matching TRBD2 (6 bases). Trimming removed 10 bases from V and 1 base from J, with 14 bases in between. The CDR3 length is 14 residues. CDR1 MDHEN and CDR2 SYDVKM come from the germline V gene. The CDR3 reads CATIGLASYNEQFF. The CDR3 DNA is TGTGCCACTATAGGGCTAGCGTCCTACAATGAGCAGTTCTTC.

This sequence joins TRBV5-1 and TRBJ2-3; D gene ambiguous. CDR3 size: 18 residues. Germline CDR1 is SGHRS and CDR2 is YFSETQ. Trimming took off 2 bases at V and 0 bases at J, with 19 bases between the two ends. The CDR3 loop reads CASSFPEAAHDSTDTQYF. The DNA of the CDR3 is TGCGCCAGCAGCTTTCCCGAGGCGGCGCACGACAGCACAGATACGCAGTATTTT.

The chain couples TRBV28 to TRBJ2-7, with a weak D call TRBD2 (5 bases). Germline V CDR1 and CDR2: MDHEN, SYDVKM. Trimming took 6 bases from V and 2 from J, leaving 14 bases between them. This CDR3 contains 14 residues. The CDR3 DNA is TGTGCCAGCAGGTACCTTCGGGGTGCCTACGAGCAGTACTTC. Translation: CASRYLRGAYEQYF.

V gene TRBV4-3 combines with J gene TRBJ2-7, with TRBD2 matching 7 bases. J lost 2 bases, V lost 1 base, and 8 bases had no gene match. The CDR3 totals 16 residues. CDR1 is LGHNA and CDR2 is YSLEER in the germline V gene. The DNA for the CDR3 is TGCGCCAGCAGCCAAGCCCGACTAGCCCACCCCTACGAGCAGTACTTC. It translates to CASSQARLAHPYEQYF.

The chain has TRBV27 and TRBJ1-4; D ambiguous. The germline V and J ends were trimmed by 6 bases and 6 bases, with 23 bases remaining between them. This CDR3 is built from 17 residues. CDR1 is MNHEY, CDR2 SMNVEV, per germline (reference sequence). The CDR3 DNA is TGTGCCAGCAGGCACTCCGTCAGTCCGACTTCTGATGAAAAACTGTTTTTT. Protein product: CASRHSVSPTSDEKLFF.

This clone was found once. The CDR3 DNA reads as TGTGCCAGCAGCCCTAGGCCGGGAAGCGGGATTCCAGATACGCAGTATTTT. Translated, it gives CASSPRPGSGIPDTQYF. The chain employs TRBV21-1 and TRBJ2-3; no check of the table's D call, TRBD2, against the DNA was made. TRBV21-1 is classified as a pseudogene. CDR3 length equals 17 residues.

The chain employs TRBV28 and TRBJ2-7, with 10 bases fitting TRBD2. With 7 bases clipped from V and 0 bases from J, the junction kept 12 bases outside the gene matches. Germline CDR1 reads MDHEN; CDR2 reads SYDVKM. This CDR3 is 17 amino acids long. The CDR3 coding sequence is TGTGCCAGCACCAACCGGGGACTAGCGACTAACTCCTACGAGCAGTACTTC. Translated, it gives CASTNRGLATNSYEQYF.

The rearrangement links TRBV4-1 to TRBJ1-3; D may be TRBD1 (6 bases). The CDR3 runs to 19 residues. Germline loops: CDR1 MGHRA, CDR2 YSYEKL. V lost 0 bases, J lost 1 base, and 19 bases lay in between. The CDR3 DNA sequence: TGCGCCAGCAGCCAAGATCACGGGGGGCTGGAGGGATCTGGAAACACCATATATTTT. As protein: CASSQDHGGLEGSGNTIYF.